This is a list of T cell receptor beta chains from one sample in a study of CD8 T cells in ankylosing spondylitis. TCRdb reprocessed the 5' RACE reads via MiXCR and lists one record per CDR3 protein. Among 700,000 to 1,000,000 distinct CDR3 sequences listed, roughly 12% were seen once. Sequencing was carried out using blood, either unsorted or a sorted T cell fraction (not recorded which). Receptors originate from a male donor with ankylosing spondylitis. The CDR3 runs from the conserved cysteine through the conserved F or W. Fields, in order: V gene, D gene, clone size, J gene, CDR3 protein, CDR3 DNA. A D gene is named only where the DNA matches it firmly. Rows give clone size only sometimes, using once, few, many, or a class for an expanded clone.

TRBV20-1,.,few,TRBJ2-3,CSARDISELSTDTQYF,TGCAGTGCTAGAGATATCTCGGAGCTTAGCACAGATACGCAGTATTTT
TRBV29-1,.,many,TRBJ1-1,CSARPVGTENTEAFF,TGCAGCGCCCGACCCGTTGGGACGGAGAACACTGAAGCTTTCTTT
TRBV5-5,.,many,TRBJ2-5,CASSSWTARQETQYF,TGTGCCAGCAGCTCATGGACAGCCCGCCAAGAGACCCAGTACTTC
TRBV5-1,TRBD2,few,TRBJ2-3,CASSLGSSGVTDTQYF,TGCGCCAGCAGCTTGGGTTCCAGCGGGGTAACAGATACGCAGTATTTT
TRBV20-1,.,.,TRBJ2-5,CSARRVVETQYF,TGCAGTGCTAGGAGGGTTGTGGAGACCCAGTACTTC
TRBV19,TRBD1,.,TRBJ2-4,CASTNLGQGAENIQYF,TGTGCCAGTACCAATCTGGGACAGGGGGCGGAAAACATTCAGTACTTC
TRBV4-2,.,.,TRBJ1-1,CASSTEARALNTEAFF,TGTGCCAGCAGCACAGAGGCCAGGGCTTTGAACACTGAAGCTTTCTTT
TRBV9,.,few,TRBJ1-3,CASSPGEYWDLGNTIYF,TGTGCCAGCAGCCCAGGGGAATATTGGGATCTAGGAAACACCATATATTTT
TRBV3-1,.,few,TRBJ2-7,CASSPNTSGRKYF,TGTGCCAGCAGCCCAAATACTAGTGGAAGAAAGTACTTC
TRBV28,.,many,TRBJ2-2,CASSLTSPSTGELFF,TGTGCCAGCAGTTTAACATCTCCGAGCACCGGGGAGCTGTTTTTT
TRBV11-2,.,.,TRBJ1-6,CASSEPFTGYNSPLHF,TGTGCCAGCAGCGAACCCTTCACAGGGTATAATTCACCCCTCCACTTT
TRBV29-1,TRBD2,.,TRBJ2-3,CSVESGGGFTDTQYF,TGCAGCGTTGAATCCGGGGGGGGATTCACAGATACGCAGTATTTT
TRBV5-6,.,once,TRBJ2-2,CASSREGERYTGELFF,TGTGCCAGCAGCCGCGAGGGGGAAAGGTACACCGGGGAGCTGTTTTTT
TRBV20-1,TRBD2,few,TRBJ2-7,CSARPWTSGGLMSYEQYF,TGCAGTGCTAGACCGTGGACGAGCGGGGGGTTAATGTCCTACGAGCAGTACTTC
TRBV6-1,TRBD1,many,TRBJ1-5,CASSGTGVQPQHF,TGTGCCAGCAGTGGAACAGGGGTTCAGCCCCAGCATTTT
TRBV5-1,TRBD1,.,TRBJ1-4,CASSAPGQTNEKLFF,TGCGCCAGCAGCGCCCCGGGACAGACTAATGAAAAACTGTTTTTT
TRBV29-1,.,.,TRBJ2-3,CSVTGTSGTDTQYF,TGCAGCGTCACCGGGACGAGTGGCACAGATACGCAGTATTTT
TRBV5-1,.,many,TRBJ1-1,CASSLVPVNTEAFF,TGCGCCAGCAGCTTGGTACCAGTAAACACTGAAGCTTTCTTT
TRBV6-1,.,.,TRBJ2-3,CASSERQPTDTQYF,TGTGCCAGCAGTGAACGGCAGCCCACAGATACGCAGTATTTT
TRBV6-1,.,few,TRBJ1-3,CASSERRGNTIYF,TGTGCCAGCAGTGAACGCCGTGGAAACACCATATATTTT
TRBV5-1,.,many,TRBJ2-7,CASNPGTHLSYEQYF,TGCGCCAGCAACCCCGGGACCCACCTCTCCTACGAGCAGTACTTC
TRBV27,TRBD1,few,TRBJ2-1,CASSSLTGVGEQFF,TGTGCCAGCAGTTCATTGACAGGGGTCGGTGAGCAGTTCTTC
TRBV20-1,TRBD1,few,TRBJ2-7,CSGRDRVKYEQYF,TGCAGTGGCAGAGACAGGGTCAAATACGAGCAGTACTTC